Presented here are 31 T cell receptor beta chains from one specimen sequenced in a study of PD-1 and CTLA-4 blockade in melanoma (dated by TCRdb to about 2021). Receptor amplification or capture employed the immunoSEQ multiplex PCR assay. TCRdb holds this immuneACCESS table with in-frame rearrangements only. Some clones are missing; in checked studies, unresolved V genes explain under half, and the rest has no known cause. Across this sample there are around 31,000 clones, with less than 95% seen only once. The top ten hold over 8.5% of the sample. The sequenced sample was CD8+ T cells from peripheral blood, obtained from a patient given anti-PD-1 treatment. The source of these receptors is a human donor with melanoma.

The rearrangement links TRBV11-2 to TRBJ2-5, with D perhaps TRBD2 (6 bases). CDR3 length: 13 residues. Looked up from germline, CDR1 is SGHAT and CDR2 is FQNNGV. Trimming pared 1 base from V and 6 bases from J, leaving 9 bases between. CDR3 region: CASSLAGSQTQYF. As DNA, the CDR3 is TGTGCCAGCAGCTTAGCCGGGAGCCAGACCCAGTACTTC.

This clone was seen a single time. The V call is TRBV28, the J call TRBJ2-7; perhaps TRBD2 as D (6 bases). This CDR3 has 15 residues. Germline CDR1 and CDR2: MDHEN and SYDVKM. Trimming took off 3 bases at V and 4 bases at J, with 16 bases between the two ends. CDR3 protein: CASSFLRDSFYEQYF. DNA of the CDR3: TGTGCCAGCAGTTTCCTCCGGGACTCCTTTTACGAGCAGTACTTC. The whole variable domain, remainder taken from reference TRBV28 and TRBJ2-7, is DVKVTQSSRYLVKRTGEKVFLECVQDMDHENMFWYRQDPGLGLRLIYFSYDVKMKEKGDIPEGYSVSREKKERFSLILESASTNQTSMYLCASSFLRDSFYEQYFGPGTRLTVT.

This clone was recorded once. This chain joins TRBV24-1 and TRBJ2-2, with D uncertain. CDR1 and CDR2 from the germline V gene are KGHDR and SFDVKD. This CDR3 is built from 16 residues. Trimming stripped 1 base from V and 0 bases from J, with 8 bases between. CDR3 residues: CATSDFPATNTGELFF. The CDR3 coding sequence is TGTGCCACCAGTGATTTTCCAGCCACGAACACCGGGGAGCTGTTTTTT.

J is TRBJ1-4 and V is TRBV24-1, with 9 nucleotides matching TRBD1. Germline CDR1 KGHDR, CDR2 SFDVKD. V gave up 3 bases and J gave up 8 bases; unmatched junction bases: 3. This CDR3 region has 14 residues. CDR3 DNA: TGTGCCACCAGTGATCAGGGACAGGGCGAAAAACTGTTTTTT. Residues: CATSDQGQGEKLFF.

This clone came up a few times. The chain employs TRBV7-9 and TRBJ1-3; D is ambiguous. This CDR3 is built from 17 residues. Trimming took 1 base from V and 0 from J, leaving 13 bases between them. CDR1 is SEHNR and CDR2 is FQNEAQ in the germline V gene (reference sequence). The DNA for the CDR3 is TGTGCCAGCAGCTTAGTGGATGGGGAAAACTCTGGAAACACCATATATTTT. Its translation: CASSLVDGENSGNTIYF.

The genes are TRBV30 and TRBJ1-5, with TRBD1 matching 7 bases. After removal of 1 base from V and 2 bases from J, the junction contained 2 bases not matched to a gene. CDR1 is GTSNPN and CDR2 is SVGIG in the germline V gene (reference sequence). The CDR3 sequence is 14 residues long. This CDR3 is CAWSGGQRNQPQHF. DNA for the CDR3: TGTGCCTGGAGTGGGGGACAGCGCAATCAGCCCCAGCATTTT.

The rearrangement joins TRBV5-5 to TRBJ2-2; D remains unclear. The germline gives CDR1 SGHKS, CDR2 YYEKEE (reference sequence). The V gene lost 0 bases and the J gene lost 4 bases, with 16 bases spanning the gap. The CDR3 contains 17 residues. The CDR3 spells CASSLASVRRGTGELFF. In nucleotides, the CDR3 is TGTGCCAGCAGCTTGGCCTCGGTCCGGCGAGGCACCGGGGAGCTGTTTTTT.

The rearrangement joins TRBV7-2 to TRBJ2-7; 15 bases map to TRBD2. The V gene end was trimmed by 4 bases and the J gene end by 9 bases; junction bases not matched to a gene: 4. CDR3 length equals 14 residues. Germline V gene sequence: CDR1 SGHTA, CDR2 FQGNSA. The CDR3 is CASSWTSGGEWQYF. The CDR3 nucleotides read TGTGCCAGCAGCTGGACTAGCGGGGGGGAGTGGCAGTACTTC.

Points on this clone: At one end the junction does not follow the germline gene, possibly because of a read error. Other DNA sequences within the sample encode an identical CDR3. The chain has TRBV11-2 and TRBJ1-1, with unresolved D. CDR1 and CDR2 from the germline V gene are SGHAT and FQNNGV. The CDR3 has 11 residues. The CDR3 nucleotides read TGTGCCAGCAGCCCGTACACTGAAGCCTTCTTT. It yields the protein CASSPYTEAFF.

The chain carries TRBV28 and TRBJ2-3; D is unclear. The germline V gene has CDR1 MDHEN and CDR2 SYDVKM. V was cut by 1 base and J by 2 bases, with 10 bases left in between. The CDR3 loop spans 15 amino acids. The CDR3 here is CASSLSGGITDTQYF. DNA for the CDR3: TGTGCCAGCAGTTTATCGGGCGGTATCACAGATACGCAGTATTTT. Complete variable domain (other parts from reference TRBV28 and TRBJ2-3): DVKVTQSSRYLVKRTGEKVFLECVQDMDHENMFWYRQDPGLGLRLIYFSYDVKMKEKGDIPEGYSVSREKKERFSLILESASTNQTSMYLCASSLSGGITDTQYFGPGTRLTVL.

In its sample, this clone was seen once. The chain carries TRBV19 and TRBJ1-5, with D possibly being TRBD1 (6 bases). Between the trimmed V and J ends, which lost 6 bases and 4 bases, there was a span of 16 bases. Per the germline V gene, CDR1 is LNHDA and CDR2 is SQIVND (reference sequence). CDR3 length equals 15 residues. CDR3 loop: CASRKVEGVNQPQHF. The CDR3 region has the DNA TGTGCCAGTAGGAAAGTGGAGGGGGTAAATCAGCCCCAGCATTTT.

The chain recombines TRBV27 with TRBJ2-7, with unresolved D. The germline V and J ends were trimmed by 2 bases and 2 bases, with 7 bases remaining between them. Germline V gene lookup returns CDR1 MNHEY and CDR2 SMNVEV (reference sequence). This CDR3 is 13 amino acids long. CDR3 DNA sequence: TGTGCCAGCAGTTTAGCAGGAACCTACGAGCAGTACTTC. Translation: CASSLAGTYEQYF.

This clone occurred once. V is TRBV18 and J is TRBJ2-5; 9 bases match TRBD2. The V gene's germline CDR1 is KGHSH and CDR2 LQKENI. The CDR3 has 16 amino acids. Trimming at V came to 2 bases and at J to 4 bases, leaving 8 bases not matched to a gene. The CDR3 nucleotides read TGTGCCAGCTCACCAGGAGCTAGCGGGAATGGAGAGACCCAGTACTTC. Residues: CASSPGASGNGETQYF.

The chain employs TRBV7-9 and TRBJ2-1; D might be TRBD2 (6 bases). The CDR3 is 16 amino acids. Between the trimmed V and J ends, which lost 4 bases and 2 bases, there was a span of 15 bases. The V gene's germline CDR1 is SEHNR and CDR2 FQNEAQ (reference sequence). The CDR3 region is CASSSERGGPYNEQFF. CDR3 in DNA: TGTGCCAGCAGCTCCGAACGGGGAGGCCCCTACAATGAGCAGTTCTTC. The full variable domain, with the rest looked up from reference TRBV7-9 and TRBJ2-1, is DTGVSQNPRHKITKRGQNVTFRCDPISEHNRLYWYRQTLGQGPEFLTYFQNEAQLEKSRLLSDRFSAERPKGSFSTLEIQRTEQGDSAMYLCASSSERGGPYNEQFFGPGTRLTVL.

The V call is TRBV15, the J call TRBJ1-3; 7 nucleotides agree with TRBD1. Looked up from germline, CDR1 is LNHNV and CDR2 is YYDKDF (reference sequence). V shed 5 bases and J 0 bases; nucleotides not matched to a gene: 10. The CDR3 contains 17 residues. The CDR3 DNA reads TGTGCCACCAGCGGCCCCCCGGACAGGTACTCTGGAAACACCATATATTTT. Translating gives CATSGPPDRYSGNTIYF. Supplemented by reference TRBV15 and TRBJ1-3, the full variable domain reads DAMVIQNPRYQVTQFGKPVTLSCSQTLNHNVMYWYQQKSSQAPKLLFHYYDKDFNNEADTPDNFQSRRPNTSFCFLDIRSPGLGDTAMYLCATSGPPDRYSGNTIYFGEGSWLTVV.

This chain uses TRBV9 with TRBJ1-3; D might be TRBD1 (6 bases). The CDR3 runs to 14 residues. Germline values: CDR1 SGDLS, CDR2 YYNGEE. Trimming took off 5 bases at V and 1 base at J, with 10 bases between the two ends. The CDR3: CASRKGGSGNTIYF. The CDR3 coding sequence is TGTGCCAGCAGGAAAGGGGGGTCTGGAAACACCATATATTTT.

The chain has TRBV3-1 (or the pseudogene TRBV3-2) and TRBJ2-3; the match to TRBD2 covers 8 bases. V shed 6 bases and J 9 bases; nucleotides not matched to a gene: 8. The V gene's germline CDR1 is LGHDT and CDR2 YNNKEL (reference sequence). The CDR3 runs to 13 residues. The CDR3, as DNA: TGTGCCAGCAGTTCTACGGGGGGGCTGACGCAGTATTTT. This codes for CASSSTGGLTQYF.

The rearrangement joins TRBV12-3 or TRBV12-4 to TRBJ2-7, with no clear D. The CDR3 runs 13 residues. V lost 5 bases and J 2 bases, leaving 10 bases between the germline ends. The CDR3, as DNA: TGTGCCAGCAGTCCCCGGGTCGCCTACGAGCAGTACTTC. As protein: CASSPRVAYEQYF.

This clone showed up just once. The chain combines TRBV2 with TRBJ1-1, with TRBD1 matching over 8 bases. J gave up 0 bases and V 4 bases, and 7 bases lay outside the gene matches. The CDR3 covers 16 residues. Looked up from germline, CDR1 is SNHLY and CDR2 is FYNNEI. CDR3 region: CASSGPGQEMNTEAFF. The CDR3 DNA reads as TGTGCCAGCAGTGGTCCGGGACAGGAGATGAACACTGAAGCTTTCTTT.

This chain joins TRBV5-4 and TRBJ1-1; D not resolved. V lost 2 bases, J lost 0 bases, and 5 bases lay in between. This CDR3 is built from 13 residues. Germline V gene data show CDR1 as SGHNT and CDR2 as YYREEE (reference sequence). The CDR3 DNA reads TGTGCCAGCAGCTTTTCGGTGAACACTGAAGCTTTCTTT. Amino acids: CASSFSVNTEAFF.

This rearrangement joins TRBV30 to TRBJ1-4; 8 bases are a match to TRBD1. CDR1 and CDR2 (germline): GTSNPN, SVGIG (reference sequence). The CDR3 covers 14 residues. V shed 3 bases, J shed 3 bases, and the junction held 3 bases outside the gene matches. The CDR3 DNA reads as TGTGCCTGGAGCCCGGGACAGGCTAATGAAAAACTGTTTTTT. It encodes CAWSPGQANEKLFF.

The chain has TRBV19 and TRBJ1-1; no clear D. This CDR3 region has 13 residues. Germline assignment: CDR1 LNHDA and CDR2 SQIVND (reference sequence). V gave up 5 bases and J gave up 1 base, with 8 bases separating them. The CDR3 bases are TGTGCCAGTAGTTTAGGTCCGAACACTGAAGCTTTCTTT. It codes for CASSLGPNTEAFF.

The genes are TRBV30 and TRBJ2-7; D is possibly TRBD2 (5 bases). V lost 2 bases and J lost 0, with 5 bases in between. The CDR3 has 12 residues. Germline CDR1 and CDR2: GTSNPN and SVGIG (reference sequence). CDR3 bases: TGTGCCTGGAGTAGCGGCTCCTACGAGCAGTACTTC. Translating it yields CAWSSGSYEQYF.

V gene TRBV7-9 combines with J gene TRBJ2-2, with 9 bases aligning to TRBD2. The CDR3 totals 14 residues. The V segment lost 4 bases and the J segment 6 bases; nucleotides outside the gene matches: 3. Looked up from germline, CDR1 is SEHNR and CDR2 is FQNEAQ (reference sequence). CDR3 amino acids: CASSSREGPGELFF. CDR3 sequence (DNA): TGTGCCAGCAGCTCGCGGGAGGGGCCCGGGGAGCTGTTTTTT.

This chain joins TRBV2 and TRBJ2-3; 10 bases match TRBD2. Germline CDR1 and CDR2: SNHLY and FYNNEI. The CDR3 runs 16 residues. The ends lost 1 base at V and 4 bases at J; junction bases unmatched: 5. The CDR3 DNA follows: TGTGCCAGCAGTGAAGGAAGCGGGAGGGCTTCAGATACGCAGTATTTT. Protein: CASSEGSGRASDTQYF.

The genes are TRBV30 and TRBJ1-1; tentatively, D is TRBD1 (5 bases). Trimming cost V 3 bases and J 1 base, with 12 bases left between them. Per germline, CDR1 GTSNPN and CDR2 SVGIG (reference sequence). The CDR3 is made up of 14 amino acids. The chain's CDR3 is CAWSELQGNTEAFF. As DNA, the CDR3 is TGTGCCTGGAGCGAACTTCAGGGGAACACTGAAGCTTTCTTT. Full variable domain (remainder filled in from reference TRBV30 and TRBJ1-1): SQTIHQWPATLVQPVGSPLSLECTVEGTSNPNLYWYRQAAGRGLQLLFYSVGIGQISSEVPQNLSASRPQDRQFILSSKKLLLSDSGFYLCAWSELQGNTEAFFGQGTRLTVV.

CDR3 nucleotides: TGTGCCAGCAGCTCGGGGAATCAGCCCCAGCATTTT. It specifies CASSSGNQPQHF. The genes are TRBV5-5 and TRBJ1-5; D not certain. The length of the CDR3 is 12 residues. Germline CDR1 is SGHKS and CDR2 is YYEKEE (reference sequence). V was trimmed by 3 bases and J by 4 bases, leaving 5 bases between them.

The chain's CDR3 is CASSLAGEGTEAFF. CDR3 sequence (DNA): TGTGCCAGCAGCTTGGCAGGGGAGGGCACTGAAGCTTTCTTT. The chain has TRBV5-4 and TRBJ1-1; perhaps TRBD1 as D (6 bases). Trimming removed 0 bases from V and 4 bases from J, with 10 bases in between. This CDR3 region has 14 residues. Looked up from germline, CDR1 is SGHNT and CDR2 is YYREEE (reference sequence).

This chain joins TRBV6-2 or TRBV6-3 and TRBJ2-7; 9 positions match TRBD2. This CDR3 region has 14 residues. CDR1 and CDR2 (germline): MNHEY, SVGEGT. With 4 bases clipped from V and 4 bases from J, the junction kept 5 bases outside the gene matches. CDR3 protein: CASSFSGGPYEQYF. CDR3 DNA: TGTGCCAGCAGTTTTAGCGGGGGTCCATACGAGCAGTACTTC.

The V and J genes are TRBV7-2 and TRBJ2-7; D perhaps matches TRBD1 (5 bases). CDR1 SGHTA and CDR2 FQGNSA come from the germline V gene. The CDR3 sequence is 14 residues long. V was pared by 11 bases and J by 2 bases, with 19 bases between. The CDR3 protein is CASQTLRGAYEQYF. The CDR3, as DNA: TGTGCCTCCCAGACGCTTAGGGGCGCCTACGAGCAGTACTTC.

The rearrangement uses TRBV7-2 and TRBJ1-3; D not resolved. This CDR3 contains 16 residues. Trimming removed 5 bases from V and 0 bases from J, with 14 bases in between. Germline V lookup: CDR1 SGHTA, CDR2 FQGNSA. The CDR3 nucleotides read TGTGCCAGCAGCCCCAGCGGCGGAGCCTCTGGAAACACCATATATTTT. It encodes CASSPSGGASGNTIYF.